What follows are 20 T cell receptor beta chains derived from one specimen sequenced in a study of blood T cell repertoires in COVID-19. Data came from immunoSEQ multiplex PCR; TCRdb stores just in-frame clones and leaves some out. The table records around 100,000 clones, almost 95% of them present only once. Sequencing used peripheral blood. The receptors were gathered from a man between 45 and 60 years old with active COVID-19.

The chain recombines TRBV3-1 (or the pseudogene TRBV3-2) with TRBJ1-1, with unresolved D. CDR3 length: 16 residues. CDR1 is LGHDT and CDR2 is YNNKEL in the germline V gene (reference sequence). V was cut by 2 bases and J by 6 bases, with 19 bases left in between. CDR3 nucleotides: TGTGCCAGCAGCCAATCCCGGGGTACGGGTAACGCTGAAGCTTTCTTT. Translated, it gives CASSQSRGTGNAEAFF.

This clone came up a few times. The chain carries TRBV6-5 and TRBJ1-5; D is unresolved. V gave up 2 bases and J gave up 4 bases, with 6 bases separating them. CDR3 length: 13 residues. The V gene's germline CDR1 is MNHEY and CDR2 SVGAGI. The CDR3 DNA reads as TGTGCCAGCAGTTACGGGGAGAATCAGCCCCAGCATTTT. Translation: CASSYGENQPQHF.

V and J are TRBV27 and TRBJ2-3, with 8 bases aligning to TRBD2. The CDR3 loop spans 17 amino acids. Losses at the gene ends were 2 bases for V and 3 bases for J; bases not matched to a gene: 10. From germline, CDR1 is MNHEY and CDR2 SMNVEV (reference sequence). CDR3 amino acids: CASSLASIAGMTDTQYF. CDR3 sequence (DNA): TGTGCCAGCAGTTTAGCCTCCATAGCGGGAATGACAGATACGCAGTATTTT.

V and J are TRBV19 and TRBJ1-5, with D possibly TRBD1 on 5 matching bases. CDR1 LNHDA and CDR2 SQIVND come from the germline V gene (reference sequence). Trimming left V 3 bases short and J 7 bases short, with 10 bases between. The CDR3 is 13 amino acids. The CDR3 DNA reads TGTGCCAGTAGTATCATGACAGAGCAGCCCCAGCATTTT. Its translation: CASSIMTEQPQHF.

The V gene is TRBV10-1, the J gene TRBJ1-4; D is unresolved. The CDR3 contains 15 residues. Germline V CDR1 and CDR2: WNHNN, SYGVQD (reference sequence). V dropped 0 bases and J dropped 6 bases, with 11 bases sitting between them. As DNA, the CDR3 is TGCGCCAGCAGTGAGTCGGGTAGCTCGGATGAAAAACTGTTTTTT. It is translated as CASSESGSSDEKLFF.

V is TRBV18 and J is TRBJ2-5; no firm D call. Germline loops: CDR1 KGHSH, CDR2 LQKENI. V was trimmed by 2 bases and J by 7 bases, leaving 17 bases between them. The CDR3 has 15 residues. The CDR3 loop is CASSPSTREVGTQYF. In DNA form, the CDR3 reads TGTGCCAGCTCACCAAGTACGAGAGAGGTCGGGACCCAGTACTTC.

The rearrangement links TRBV6-5 to TRBJ1-5; D perhaps matches TRBD1 (5 bases). The CDR3 covers 15 residues. The V end was cut by 6 bases, the J end by 0 bases, with 12 bases between. Looked up from germline, CDR1 is MNHEY and CDR2 is SVGAGI. The CDR3 DNA follows: TGTGCCAGCAGGGCGGGGCTTTATAGCAATCAGCCCCAGCATTTT. Translating gives CASRAGLYSNQPQHF.

The rearrangement uses TRBV28 and TRBJ1-5; TRBD1 agrees at 12 bases. CDR1 MDHEN and CDR2 SYDVKM come from the germline V gene. CDR3 size: 17 residues. The trim removed 5 bases at V and 5 bases at J, leaving 10 bases unmatched. DNA for the CDR3: TGTGCCAGCAGTCACTACGCCGGGACAGGGGGCGATCAGCCCCAGCATTTT. This codes for CASSHYAGTGGDQPQHF.

This chain links TRBV2 with TRBJ1-3; TRBD1 agrees at 8 bases. Germline V gene sequence: CDR1 SNHLY, CDR2 FYNNEI. The V segment lost 4 bases and the J segment 1 base; nucleotides outside the gene matches: 3. This CDR3 spans 15 amino acids. CDR3 region: CASSVRQGSGNTIYF. The CDR3 DNA reads as TGTGCCAGCAGTGTAAGACAGGGGTCTGGAAACACCATATATTTT.

The J gene is TRBJ1-3, the V gene TRBV11-2, with TRBD1 as a possible D gene (5 bases). Germline CDR1 is SGHAT and CDR2 is FQNNGV. The CDR3 is 15 amino acids. V lost 0 bases and J 2 bases, leaving 8 bases between the germline ends. The CDR3 spells CASSLDRGAGNTIYF. The CDR3 bases are TGTGCCAGCAGCTTAGATCGGGGGGCTGGAAACACCATATATTTT.

The V call is TRBV18, the J call TRBJ2-6; D remains unclear. Germline V gene sequence: CDR1 KGHSH, CDR2 LQKENI. Trimming left V 2 bases short and J 4 bases short, with 6 bases between. This CDR3 spans 14 amino acids. CDR3 nucleotide sequence: TGTGCCAGCTCACCAGACGGGGGGGCCAACGTCCTGACTTTC. Its translation is CASSPDGGANVLTF.

This clone was seen once. The chain uses TRBV27 and TRBJ2-5; 10 bases map to TRBD1. The germline V gene has CDR1 MNHEY and CDR2 SMNVEV (reference sequence). V lost 3 bases and J lost 2; bases outside the gene matches: 6. This CDR3 is built from 16 residues. CDR3 residues: CASSLGQGSGQETQYF. The CDR3 nucleotides are TGTGCCAGCAGTTTGGGACAGGGGAGTGGGCAAGAGACCCAGTACTTC.

The chain uses TRBV5-4 and TRBJ1-2; D is possibly TRBD1 (6 bases). The germline V and J ends were trimmed by 1 base and 2 bases, with 9 bases remaining between them. CDR1 and CDR2 from the germline V gene are SGHNT and YYREEE (reference sequence). This CDR3 region has 14 residues. The CDR3 DNA reads TGTGCCAGCAGCTTGCCAGGGGCCAACTATGGCTACACCTTC. It codes for CASSLPGANYGYTF. The variable domain in full, with the rest retrieved from reference TRBV5-4 and TRBJ1-2, is ETGVTQSPTHLIKTRGQQVTLRCSSQSGHNTVSWYQQALGQGPQFIFQYYREEENGRGNFPPRFSGLQFPNYSSELNVNALELDDSALYLCASSLPGANYGYTFGSGTRLTVV.

The chain employs TRBV10-3 and TRBJ1-6, with TRBD1 matching over 7 bases. The CDR3 has 15 residues. The ends lost 2 bases at V and 6 bases at J; junction bases unmatched: 4. From germline, CDR1 is ENHRY and CDR2 SYGVKD. CDR3 in amino acids: CAISERGPSNSPLHF. CDR3 in DNA: TGTGCCATCAGTGAGAGGGGGCCTTCTAATTCACCCCTCCACTTT.

The V gene is TRBV6-5, the J gene TRBJ2-2; D might be TRBD1 (6 bases). Looked up from germline, CDR1 is MNHEY and CDR2 is SVGAGI. The V end lost 8 bases, the J end lost 0 bases, and 10 bases lay between the germline ends. The CDR3 spans 14 residues. Written as DNA, the CDR3 is TGTGCCAGCCAGGGACAAGCGAACACCGGGGAGCTGTTTTTT. Translating gives CASQGQANTGELFF.

The rearrangement joins TRBV3-1 (or the pseudogene TRBV3-2) to TRBJ1-1, with a tentative D call TRBD1 (5 bases). The germline gives CDR1 LGHDT, CDR2 YNNKEL (reference sequence). Trimming stripped 3 bases from V and 11 bases from J, with 13 bases between. This CDR3 contains 12 residues. DNA of the CDR3: TGTGCCAGCAGCCAGCGTGGGTCAGGGGCTTTCTTT. This encodes CASSQRGSGAFF.

The CDR3 region has the DNA TGCGCCAGCAGCCAAAGTCAGGCCCCGGACACTGAAGCTTTCTTT. This translates into CASSQSQAPDTEAFF. The chain recombines TRBV5-1 with TRBJ1-1; D is ambiguous. V lost 4 bases and J lost 3, with 16 bases in between. CDR1 is SGHRS and CDR2 is YFSETQ in the germline V gene. The CDR3 is 15 residues long.

The chain recombines TRBV27 with TRBJ2-2; the D gene is possibly TRBD1 (6 bases). Germline-derived CDR1 and CDR2 are MNHEY and SMNVEV (reference sequence). The V end was cut by 2 bases, the J end by 5 bases, with 12 bases between. This CDR3 spans 15 amino acids. The CDR3 here is CASSLRAGVTGELFF. The CDR3 DNA is TGTGCCAGCAGTTTACGGGCAGGGGTTACCGGGGAGCTGTTTTTT.

This clone occurred once. Other nucleotide sequences in the sample specify the same CDR3. The chain couples TRBV6-1 to TRBJ1-2; 10 positions match TRBD1. Germline assignment: CDR1 MNHNS and CDR2 SASEGT. J lost 8 bases, V lost 3 bases, and 3 bases had no gene match. The CDR3 totals 13 residues. The CDR3 region has the DNA TGTGCCAGCAGTGATCGGGACAGGGGAGGCTACACCTTC. This encodes CASSDRDRGGYTF.

The rearrangement joins TRBV2 to TRBJ1-3, with D unclear. The germline V gene has CDR1 SNHLY and CDR2 FYNNEI. The CDR3 is 15 residues long. V lost 7 bases and J 0 bases, leaving 13 bases between the germline ends. The CDR3 here is CASTPQLSSGNTIYF. The CDR3 coding sequence is TGTGCCAGCACCCCTCAACTGAGCTCTGGAAACACCATATATTTT.